A single sample is the source of the 10 T cell receptor beta chains below, sequenced in a study of cytomegalovirus exposure and HLA in healthy donors (dated by TCRdb to about 2017). The method was the immunoSEQ multiplex PCR assay. A mixture of 60 forward primers for TCR Vbeta segments and 13 reverse primers for TCR Jbeta segments was used in the multiplex PCR. This immuneACCESS table, as held by TCRdb, lists in-frame sequences with V and J called but not all clones. Of the missing ones, under half trace to an unresolved V gene in checked studies; the others have no known cause. The sample table holds about 160,000 clones, of which around 80% were seen once. The top ten clones comprise approximately 7% of the sample. The sample consisted of PBMCs. The receptors derive from a woman aged 25 to 45 in good health and CMV-seropositive.

This clone was detected only once. The V and J genes are TRBV25-1 and TRBJ1-5, with 8 positions matching TRBD1. Germline loops: CDR1 MGHDK, CDR2 SYGVNS. The ends lost 6 bases at V and 7 bases at J; junction bases unmatched: 8. CDR3 length: 14 residues. This chain's CDR3 is CASSPGGFRQPQHF. The CDR3 region has the DNA TGTGCCAGCAGCCCAGGGGGCTTCCGCCAGCCCCAGCATTTT.

This clone is a singleton in its sample. The chain has TRBV30 and TRBJ2-3; 7 nucleotides match TRBD1. The CDR3 length is 14 residues. Germline V gene sequence: CDR1 GTSNPN, CDR2 SVGIG (reference sequence). The junction had 0 bases not matched to a gene; V was cut back by 0 bases and J by 0 bases. This chain's CDR3 is CAWSVQGSTDTQYF. CDR3 nucleotides: TGTGCCTGGAGTGTACAGGGGAGCACAGATACGCAGTATTTT.

The rearrangement links TRBV27 to TRBJ2-5, with D perhaps matching TRBD2 (6 bases). With 0 bases removed from V and 5 bases from J, the gap between germline ends came to 13 bases. The length of the CDR3 is 15 residues. Germline-derived CDR1 and CDR2 are MNHEY and SMNVEV (reference sequence). This chain's CDR3 is CASSLSGWEVETQYF. CDR3 nucleotide sequence: TGTGCCAGCAGTTTATCAGGGTGGGAGGTGGAGACCCAGTACTTC.

The table lists this clone with a few counts. The chain recombines TRBV6-6 with TRBJ2-5; perhaps TRBD2 as D (6 bases). V was cut by 0 bases and J by 7 bases, with 6 bases left in between. This CDR3 is 12 amino acids long. The germline gives CDR1 MNHNY, CDR2 SVGAGI (reference sequence). The CDR3, as DNA: TGTGCCAGCAGTTACTCCGGGGGGACCCAGTACTTC. It specifies CASSYSGGTQYF.

The chain carries TRBV6-5 and TRBJ1-6; D gene uncertain. CDR1 and CDR2 from the germline V gene are MNHEY and SVGAGI. This CDR3 has 13 amino acids. Trimming pared 10 bases from V and 7 bases from J, leaving 14 bases between. Written as DNA, the CDR3 is TGTGCCATCGCGGGCGGAGTAAATTCACCCCTCCACTTT. As protein: CAIAGGVNSPLHF.

The chain uses TRBV28 and TRBJ2-7, with D maybe TRBD1 (5 bases). The V end lost 3 bases, the J end lost 3 bases, and 42 bases lay between the germline ends. The CDR3 sequence is 24 residues long. Germline CDR1 reads MDHEN; CDR2 reads SYDVKM. The chain's CDR3 is CASSFRALFNPLTKSRQLRYEQYF. In nucleotides, the CDR3 is TGTGCCAGCAGTTTCAGAGCCCTCTTTAACCCCCTAACAAAATCAAGACAGCTTCGCTACGAGCAGTACTTC.

The rearrangement links TRBV6-4 to TRBJ1-6; D gene unclear. Trimming stripped 0 bases from V and 10 bases from J, with 19 bases between. From germline, CDR1 is MRHNA and CDR2 SNTAGT. The CDR3 runs to 17 residues. The CDR3 sequence is CASSDSGVSRVGSPLHF. DNA for the CDR3: TGTGCCAGCAGTGACTCGGGAGTATCGAGGGTCGGATCACCCCTCCACTTT.

Details on this clone: A junction boundary mismatches the germline segment, possibly from a read error. The rearrangement links TRBV7-9 to TRBJ2-7; 8 positions match TRBD1. The CDR3 sequence is 15 residues long. Germline V gene lookup returns CDR1 SEHNR and CDR2 FQNEAQ (reference sequence). This chain's CDR3 is CSSSDQGARYYEQYF. CDR3 nucleotide sequence: TGTTCCAGCAGCGATCAGGGGGCGCGTTATTACGAGCAGTACTTC.

This chain connects TRBV5-1 to TRBJ2-5; TRBD1 matches 10 bases. The CDR3 extends over 13 amino acids. V lost 3 bases and J lost 5; bases outside the gene matches: 1. Per germline, CDR1 SGHRS and CDR2 YFSETQ. The CDR3 DNA reads as TGCGCCAGCAGCTGGGGACAGGGGGAGACCCAGTACTTC. Its translation: CASSWGQGETQYF.

V gene TRBV7-9 combines with J gene TRBJ2-7; 7 bases map to TRBD2. The CDR3 spans 15 residues. J was trimmed by 3 bases and V by 1 base; bases with no gene match: 6. CDR1 is SEHNR and CDR2 is FQNEAQ in the germline V gene (reference sequence). For the CDR3, the DNA is TGTGCCAGCAGCTTAGATTGGGGGACTAACTACGAGCAGTACTTC. Amino acid sequence: CASSLDWGTNYEQYF.